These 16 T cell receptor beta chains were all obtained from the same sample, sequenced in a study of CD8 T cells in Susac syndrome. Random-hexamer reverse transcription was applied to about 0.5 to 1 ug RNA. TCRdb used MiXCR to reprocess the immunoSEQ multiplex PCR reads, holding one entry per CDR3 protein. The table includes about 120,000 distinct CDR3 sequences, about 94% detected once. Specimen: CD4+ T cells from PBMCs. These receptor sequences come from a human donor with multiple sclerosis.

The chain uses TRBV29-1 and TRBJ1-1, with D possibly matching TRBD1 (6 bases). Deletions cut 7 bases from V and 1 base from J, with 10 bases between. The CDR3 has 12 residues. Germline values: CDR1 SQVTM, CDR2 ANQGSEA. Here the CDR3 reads CSAGQKNTEAFF. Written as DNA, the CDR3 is TGCAGCGCTGGACAGAAGAACACTGAAGCTTTCTTT.

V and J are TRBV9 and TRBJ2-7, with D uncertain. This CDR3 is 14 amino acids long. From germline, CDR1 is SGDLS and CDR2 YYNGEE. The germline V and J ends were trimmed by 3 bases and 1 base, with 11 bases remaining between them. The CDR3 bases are TGTGCCAGCAGCGCGCGGCCTGGGTCCTACGAGCAGTACTTC. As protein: CASSARPGSYEQYF.

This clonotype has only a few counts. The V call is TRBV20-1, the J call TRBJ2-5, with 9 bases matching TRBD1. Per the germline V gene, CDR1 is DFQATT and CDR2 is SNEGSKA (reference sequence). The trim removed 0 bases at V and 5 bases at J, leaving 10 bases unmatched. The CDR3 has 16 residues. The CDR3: CSARDNGQGRLETQYF. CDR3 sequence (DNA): TGCAGTGCTAGAGATAACGGACAGGGGAGGTTGGAGACCCAGTACTTC.

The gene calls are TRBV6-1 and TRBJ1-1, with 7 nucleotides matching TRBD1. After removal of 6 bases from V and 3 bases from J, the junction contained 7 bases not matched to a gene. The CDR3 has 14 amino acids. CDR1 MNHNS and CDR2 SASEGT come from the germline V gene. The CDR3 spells CASREGQSYTEAFF. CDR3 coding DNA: TGTGCCAGCAGGGAGGGACAGAGCTACACTGAAGCTTTCTTT.

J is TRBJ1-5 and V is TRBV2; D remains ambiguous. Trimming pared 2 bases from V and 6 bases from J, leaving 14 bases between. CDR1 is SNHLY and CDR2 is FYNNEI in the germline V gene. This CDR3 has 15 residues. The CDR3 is CASSESSSRTQPQHF. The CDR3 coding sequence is TGTGCCAGCAGTGAATCCTCTAGTAGGACTCAGCCCCAGCATTTT.

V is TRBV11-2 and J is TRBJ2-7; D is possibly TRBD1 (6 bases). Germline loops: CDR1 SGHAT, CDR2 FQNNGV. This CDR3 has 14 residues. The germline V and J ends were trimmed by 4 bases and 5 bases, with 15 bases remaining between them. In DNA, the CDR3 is TGTGCCAGCAGCTACTACGCGCAGGGGAACGAGCAGTACTTC. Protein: CASSYYAQGNEQYF.

The CDR3 protein is CASSLEHQPSMNTQYF. Here the CDR3 DNA reads TGTGCCAGCAGCTTAGAACATCAGCCGAGCATGAATACGCAGTATTTT. The chain combines TRBV11-2 with TRBJ2-3; D not resolved. This CDR3 comprises 16 residues. V was cut by 0 bases and J by 7 bases, with 17 bases left in between. Germline CDR1 SGHAT, CDR2 FQNNGV.

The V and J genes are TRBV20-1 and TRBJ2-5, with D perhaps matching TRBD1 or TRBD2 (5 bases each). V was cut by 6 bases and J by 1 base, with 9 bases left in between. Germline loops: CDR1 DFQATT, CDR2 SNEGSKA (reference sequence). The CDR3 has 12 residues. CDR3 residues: CSAGDGQETQYF. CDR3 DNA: TGCAGTGCCGGGGACGGCCAAGAGACCCAGTACTTC.

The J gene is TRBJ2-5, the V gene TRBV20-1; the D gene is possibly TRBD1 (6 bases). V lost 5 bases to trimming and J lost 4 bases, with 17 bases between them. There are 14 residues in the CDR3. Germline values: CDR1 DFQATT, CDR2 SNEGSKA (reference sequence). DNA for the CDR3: TGCAGTGCTTTTTTAACAGGGATGGGAGAGACCCAGTACTTC. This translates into CSAFLTGMGETQYF.

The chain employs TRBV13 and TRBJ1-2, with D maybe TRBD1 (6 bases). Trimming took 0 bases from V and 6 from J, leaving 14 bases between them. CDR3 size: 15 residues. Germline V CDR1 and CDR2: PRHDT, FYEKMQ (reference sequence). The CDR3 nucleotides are TGTGCCAGCAGCTTAGGCATTTGGGGGCGAGATGGCTACACCTTC. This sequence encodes CASSLGIWGRDGYTF.

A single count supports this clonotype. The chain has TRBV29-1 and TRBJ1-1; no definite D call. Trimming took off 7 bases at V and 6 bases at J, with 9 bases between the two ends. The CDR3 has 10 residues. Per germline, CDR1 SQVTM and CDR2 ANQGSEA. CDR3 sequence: CSALHAEAFF. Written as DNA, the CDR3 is TGCAGCGCTCTTCACGCTGAAGCTTTCTTT.

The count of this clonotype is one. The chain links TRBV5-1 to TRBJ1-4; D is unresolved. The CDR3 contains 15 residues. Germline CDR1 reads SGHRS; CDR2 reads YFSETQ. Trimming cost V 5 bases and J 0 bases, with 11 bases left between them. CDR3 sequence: CASSSDGATNEKLFF. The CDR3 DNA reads TGCGCCAGCAGTTCAGACGGCGCAACTAATGAAAAACTGTTTTTT.

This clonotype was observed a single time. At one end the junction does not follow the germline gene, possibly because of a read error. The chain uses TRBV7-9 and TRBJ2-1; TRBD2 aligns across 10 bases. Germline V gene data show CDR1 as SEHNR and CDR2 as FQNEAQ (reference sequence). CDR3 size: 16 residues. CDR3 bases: TGTGCCAGCAGCCTAGCGGGAGATCTTAGCTACAATGAGCAGTTCTTC. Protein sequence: CASSLAGDLSYNEQFF.

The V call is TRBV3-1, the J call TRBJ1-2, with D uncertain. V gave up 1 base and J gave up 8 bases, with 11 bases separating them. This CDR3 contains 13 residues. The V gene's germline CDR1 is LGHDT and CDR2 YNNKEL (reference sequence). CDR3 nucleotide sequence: TGTGCCAGCAGCCAAGCGGGATTATGGGGCTACACCTTC. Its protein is CASSQAGLWGYTF.

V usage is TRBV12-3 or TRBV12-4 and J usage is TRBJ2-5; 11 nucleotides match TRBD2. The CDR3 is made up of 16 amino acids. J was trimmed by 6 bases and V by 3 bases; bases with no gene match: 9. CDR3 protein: CASSFRLAGKGKTQYF. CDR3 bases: TGTGCCAGCAGTTTCAGACTAGCGGGAAAGGGAAAGACCCAGTACTTC.

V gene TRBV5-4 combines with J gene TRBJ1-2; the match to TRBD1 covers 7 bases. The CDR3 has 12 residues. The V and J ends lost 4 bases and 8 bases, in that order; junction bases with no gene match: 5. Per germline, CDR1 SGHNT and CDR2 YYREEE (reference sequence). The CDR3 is CASSTWTGGYTF. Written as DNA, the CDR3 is TGTGCCAGCAGCACGTGGACAGGCGGCTACACCTTC.